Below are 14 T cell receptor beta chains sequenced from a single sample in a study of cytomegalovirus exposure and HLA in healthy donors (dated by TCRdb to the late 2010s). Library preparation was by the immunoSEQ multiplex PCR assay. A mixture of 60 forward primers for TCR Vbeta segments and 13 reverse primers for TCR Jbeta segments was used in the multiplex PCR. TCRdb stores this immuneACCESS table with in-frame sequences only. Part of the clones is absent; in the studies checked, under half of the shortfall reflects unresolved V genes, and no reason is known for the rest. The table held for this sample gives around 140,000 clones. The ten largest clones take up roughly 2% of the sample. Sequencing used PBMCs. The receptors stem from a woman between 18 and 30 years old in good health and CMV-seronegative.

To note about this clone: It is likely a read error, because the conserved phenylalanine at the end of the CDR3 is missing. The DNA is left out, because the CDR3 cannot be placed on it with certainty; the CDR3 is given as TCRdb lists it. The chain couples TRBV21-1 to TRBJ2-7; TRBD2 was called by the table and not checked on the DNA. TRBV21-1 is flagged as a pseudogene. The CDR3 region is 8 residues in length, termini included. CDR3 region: CASSLKKI.

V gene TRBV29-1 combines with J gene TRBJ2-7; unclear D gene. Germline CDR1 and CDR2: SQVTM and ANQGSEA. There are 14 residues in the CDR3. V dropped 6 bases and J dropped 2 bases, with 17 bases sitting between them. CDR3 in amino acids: CSVFSAGATYEQYF. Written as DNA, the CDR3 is TGCAGCGTCTTTTCAGCAGGTGCCACCTACGAGCAGTACTTC.

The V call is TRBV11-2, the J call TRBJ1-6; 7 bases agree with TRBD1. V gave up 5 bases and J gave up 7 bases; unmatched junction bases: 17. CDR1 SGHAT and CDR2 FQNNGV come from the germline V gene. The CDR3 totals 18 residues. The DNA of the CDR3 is TGTGCCAGCAGCCCTACTACCGGTCTGACAGGGCCCAATTCACCCCTCCACTTT. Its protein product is CASSPTTGLTGPNSPLHF.

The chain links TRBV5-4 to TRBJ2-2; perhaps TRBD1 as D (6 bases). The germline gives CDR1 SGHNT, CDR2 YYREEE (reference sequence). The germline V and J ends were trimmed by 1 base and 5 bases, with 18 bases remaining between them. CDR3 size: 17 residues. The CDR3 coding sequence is TGTGCCAGCAGCTTGATGGGGGCTCCTCCCATTACCGGGGAGCTGTTTTTT. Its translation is CASSLMGAPPITGELFF.

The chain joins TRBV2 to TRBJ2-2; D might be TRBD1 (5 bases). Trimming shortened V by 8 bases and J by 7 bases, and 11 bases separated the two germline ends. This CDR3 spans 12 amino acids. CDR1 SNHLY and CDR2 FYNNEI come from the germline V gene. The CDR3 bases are TGTGCCAGCGGCAGGGATAGCGGGGAGCTGTTTTTT. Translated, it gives CASGRDSGELFF.

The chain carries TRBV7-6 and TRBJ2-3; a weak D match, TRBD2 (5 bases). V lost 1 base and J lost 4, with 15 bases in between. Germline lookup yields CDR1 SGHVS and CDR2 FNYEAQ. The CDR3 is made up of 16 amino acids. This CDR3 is CASSLVLAWSADTQYF. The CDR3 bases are TGTGCCAGCAGCTTAGTGCTAGCTTGGTCCGCAGATACGCAGTATTTT. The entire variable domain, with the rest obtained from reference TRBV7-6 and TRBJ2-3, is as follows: GAGVSQSPRYKVTKRGQDVALRCDPISGHVSLYWYRQALGQGPEFLTYFNYEAQQDKSGLPNDRFSAERPEGSISTLTIQRTEQRDSAMYRCASSLVLAWSADTQYFGPGTRLTVL.

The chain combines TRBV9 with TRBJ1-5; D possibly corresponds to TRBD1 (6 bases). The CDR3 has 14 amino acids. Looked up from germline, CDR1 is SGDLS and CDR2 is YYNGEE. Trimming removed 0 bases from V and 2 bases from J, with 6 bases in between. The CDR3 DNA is TGTGCCAGCAGCGTAGCAGGGGGCAATCAGCCCCAGCATTTT. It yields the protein CASSVAGGNQPQHF.

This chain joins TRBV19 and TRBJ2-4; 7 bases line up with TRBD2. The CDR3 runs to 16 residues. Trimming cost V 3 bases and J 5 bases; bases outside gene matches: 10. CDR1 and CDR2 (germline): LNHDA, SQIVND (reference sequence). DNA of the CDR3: TGTGCCAGTAGTATTCCCTGGCGGGAGACTGAAAACATTCAGTACTTC. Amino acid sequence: CASSIPWRETENIQYF.

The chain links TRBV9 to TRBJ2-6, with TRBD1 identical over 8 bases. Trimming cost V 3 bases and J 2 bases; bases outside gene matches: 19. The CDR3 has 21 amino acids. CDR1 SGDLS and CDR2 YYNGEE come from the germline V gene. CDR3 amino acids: CASSGPETGAERKTGANVLTF. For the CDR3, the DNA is TGTGCCAGCAGCGGACCCGAGACAGGGGCGGAAAGAAAAACTGGGGCCAACGTCCTGACTTTC.

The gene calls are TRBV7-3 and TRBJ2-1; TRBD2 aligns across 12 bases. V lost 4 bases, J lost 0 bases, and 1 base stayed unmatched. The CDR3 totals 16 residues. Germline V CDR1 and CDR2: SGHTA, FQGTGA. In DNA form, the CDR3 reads TGTGCCAGCAGCTCGACTAGCGGGAGCTCCTACAATGAGCAGTTCTTC. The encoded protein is CASSSTSGSSYNEQFF.

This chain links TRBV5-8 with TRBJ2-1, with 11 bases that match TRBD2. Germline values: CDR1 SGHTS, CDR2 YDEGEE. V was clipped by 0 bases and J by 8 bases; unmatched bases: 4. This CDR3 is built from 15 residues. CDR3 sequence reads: CASSLELAGADEQFF. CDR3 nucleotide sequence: TGTGCCAGCAGCTTGGAACTAGCGGGAGCCGATGAGCAGTTCTTC. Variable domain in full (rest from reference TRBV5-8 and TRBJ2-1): EAGVTQSPTHLIKTRGQQATLRCSPISGHTSVYWYQQALGLGLQFLLWYDEGEERNRGNFPPRFSGRQFPNYSSELNVNALELEDSALYLCASSLELAGADEQFFGPGTRLTVL.

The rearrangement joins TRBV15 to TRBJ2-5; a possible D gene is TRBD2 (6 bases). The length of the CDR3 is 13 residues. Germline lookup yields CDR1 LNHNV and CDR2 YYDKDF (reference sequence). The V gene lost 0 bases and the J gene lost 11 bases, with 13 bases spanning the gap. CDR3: CATSRDLVREQYF. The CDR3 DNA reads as TGTGCCACCAGCAGAGATCTCGTCCGGGAGCAGTACTTC.

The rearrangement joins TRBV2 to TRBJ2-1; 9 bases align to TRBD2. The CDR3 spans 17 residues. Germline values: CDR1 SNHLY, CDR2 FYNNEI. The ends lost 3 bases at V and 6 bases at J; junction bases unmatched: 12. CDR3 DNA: TGTGCCAGCAGTGAGGATCTAGCGGGACCTCCTCCCAATGAGCAGTTCTTC. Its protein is CASSEDLAGPPPNEQFF.

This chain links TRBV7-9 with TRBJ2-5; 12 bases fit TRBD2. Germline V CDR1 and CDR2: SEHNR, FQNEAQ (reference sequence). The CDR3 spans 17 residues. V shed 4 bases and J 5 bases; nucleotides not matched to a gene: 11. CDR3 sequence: CASSSLAGGRGLETQYF. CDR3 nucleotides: TGTGCCAGCAGCTCACTAGCGGGAGGAAGGGGGTTGGAGACCCAGTACTTC.